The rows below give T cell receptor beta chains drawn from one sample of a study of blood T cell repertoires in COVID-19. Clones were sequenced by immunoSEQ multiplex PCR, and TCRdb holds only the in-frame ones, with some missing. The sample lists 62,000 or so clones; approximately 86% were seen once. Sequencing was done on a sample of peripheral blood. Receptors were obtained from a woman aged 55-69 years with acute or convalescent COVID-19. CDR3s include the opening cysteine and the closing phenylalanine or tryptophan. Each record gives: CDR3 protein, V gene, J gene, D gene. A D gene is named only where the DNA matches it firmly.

cdr3_aa: CASSKWGFSGSNEQFF
v_call: TRBV5-1
j_call: TRBJ2-1
d_call: TRBD2

cdr3_aa: CASSLGGQHYGYTF
v_call: TRBV7-9
j_call: TRBJ1-2
d_call: .

cdr3_aa: CASSRSGTGMDGYTF
v_call: TRBV19
j_call: TRBJ1-2
d_call: TRBD1

cdr3_aa: CASRKYHGTNQDTQYF
v_call: TRBV5-1
j_call: TRBJ2-3
d_call: TRBD2

cdr3_aa: CASSPRTTTYNEQFF
v_call: TRBV4-1
j_call: TRBJ2-1
d_call: .

cdr3_aa: CASKGTSGSQPYEQYF
v_call: TRBV2
j_call: TRBJ2-7
d_call: TRBD2

cdr3_aa: CASSTGQGHSPLHF
v_call: TRBV9
j_call: TRBJ1-6
d_call: TRBD1

cdr3_aa: CASSPVAVSGNTIYF
v_call: TRBV5-1
j_call: TRBJ1-3
d_call: .

cdr3_aa: CASSHTPGTGNEKLFF
v_call: TRBV3-1/TRBV3-2
j_call: TRBJ1-4
d_call: TRBD1

cdr3_aa: CASYGDRAYEQYF
v_call: TRBV28
j_call: TRBJ2-7
d_call: TRBD1

cdr3_aa: CSARLAGYNEQFF
v_call: TRBV29-1
j_call: TRBJ2-1
d_call: TRBD2

cdr3_aa: CASSLSTAGPATGELFF
v_call: TRBV5-1
j_call: TRBJ2-2
d_call: .